These 17 T cell receptor beta chains share one sample of origin, sequenced in a study of OX40 agonist ivuxolimab in advanced cancers. Libraries were prepared by immunoSEQ multiplex PCR; TCRdb keeps only in-frame clonotypes and omits some of them. The table lists 70,000 or so clones, roughly 85% of them singletons. The material was CD4+ or CD8+ T cells sorted from blood, obtained in a trial of the OX40 agonist ivuxolimab. These receptors all come from an adult with an advanced solid tumor such as melanoma, head and neck, liver or kidney cancer.

This clone came up a few times. The rearrangement joins TRBV19 to TRBJ1-1; D possibly corresponds to TRBD1 (6 bases). The CDR3 contains 16 residues. The V end lost 1 base, the J end lost 0 bases, and 12 bases lay between the germline ends. Germline assignment: CDR1 LNHDA and CDR2 SQIVND (reference sequence). The CDR3 DNA reads TGTGCCAGTAGTATAGTGCCAGGACAGATGAACACTGAAGCTTTCTTT. Its protein is CASSIVPGQMNTEAFF.

The chain carries TRBV28 and TRBJ2-7, with 8 nucleotides matching TRBD2. Germline CDR1 and CDR2: MDHEN and SYDVKM. Germline trimming cut 3 bases from V and 5 bases from J; bases unmatched to any gene: 9. This CDR3 has 15 residues. The CDR3 region is CASSFPSGRSDEQYF. The CDR3 DNA sequence: TGTGCCAGCAGTTTCCCCAGCGGGAGATCCGACGAGCAGTACTTC.

The J gene is TRBJ2-5, the V gene TRBV29-1, with no clear D. The CDR3 consists of 12 residues. The V end was cut by 4 bases, the J end by 0 bases, with 6 bases between. In germline, CDR1 is SQVTM, CDR2 ANQGSEA. DNA for the CDR3: TGCAGCGTTGCTTACAACCAAGAGACCCAGTACTTC. This sequence encodes CSVAYNQETQYF.

This chain links TRBV18 with TRBJ1-5; TRBD1 is a possible D gene (5 bases). Germline V gene sequence: CDR1 KGHSH, CDR2 LQKENI. The CDR3 covers 13 residues. The V gene lost 1 base and the J gene lost 7 bases, with 8 bases spanning the gap. The CDR3 sequence: CASSPQGYQPQHF. The CDR3 DNA is TGTGCCAGCTCACCACAGGGGTACCAGCCCCAGCATTTT.

This clone was recorded only once. A read error may account for a junction end that differs from germline. The chain is built from TRBV7-8 and TRBJ2-7; 7 bases are shared with TRBD2. Germline CDR1 is SGHVS and CDR2 is FQNEAQ. There are 14 residues in the CDR3. This CDR3 is CVSSSGREAYEQYF. The CDR3 DNA follows: TGTGTCAGCAGCTCGGGACGGGAGGCTTACGAGCAGTACTTC.

The chain links TRBV6-5 to TRBJ1-1; D may be TRBD1 (6 bases). The CDR3 consists of 16 residues. Germline assignment: CDR1 MNHEY and CDR2 SVGAGI. V shed 0 bases and J shed 5 bases, with 16 bases lying between them. The CDR3 bases are TGTGCCAGCAGTTACTCGACCGGGGGCGGAGGTACTGAAGCTTTCTTT. Residues: CASSYSTGGGGTEAFF.

The chain couples TRBV11-3 to TRBJ2-4, with TRBD1 matching 11 bases. The CDR3 covers 14 residues. Germline V gene sequence: CDR1 SGHNT, CDR2 YENEEA. The ends lost 4 bases at V and 9 bases at J; junction bases unmatched: 5. CDR3 DNA sequence: TGTGCCAGCAGCTCGGACAGGGGGCCACGCATTCAGTACTTC. It codes for CASSSDRGPRIQYF.

CDR3 in DNA: TGTGCCAGCAGGCCCGTATCTGGAAACACCATATATTTT. Its protein is CASRPVSGNTIYF. The chain carries TRBV28 and TRBJ1-3; D not resolved. CDR1 is MDHEN, CDR2 SYDVKM, per germline. This CDR3 spans 13 amino acids. Trimming took off 6 bases at V and 1 base at J, with 7 bases between the two ends.

The chain uses TRBV10-3 and TRBJ2-6, with 7 bases matching TRBD2. V shed 0 bases, J shed 0 bases, and the junction held 2 bases outside the gene matches. Germline loops: CDR1 ENHRY, CDR2 SYGVKD. CDR3 length: 17 amino acids. The CDR3, as DNA: TGTGCCATCAGTGAGTCTGTAGCGGGCTCTGGGGCCAACGTCCTGACTTTC. It translates to CAISESVAGSGANVLTF.

The chain combines TRBV6-5 with TRBJ2-5; 11 nucleotides line up with TRBD2. Trimming took 6 bases from V and 4 from J; bases not matched to a gene: 7. Germline CDR1 MNHEY, CDR2 SVGAGI. CDR3 length equals 15 residues. CDR3 loop: CASRPTSGGGETQYF. The DNA of the CDR3 is TGTGCCAGCAGGCCTACTAGCGGGGGTGGAGAGACCCAGTACTTC.

The genes are TRBV11-2 and TRBJ2-1; perhaps TRBD2 as D (5 bases). CDR3 length equals 14 residues. V lost 7 bases to trimming and J lost 4 bases, with 14 bases between them. The germline CDR1 and CDR2 sequences are SGHAT and FQNNGV. This chain's CDR3 is CASMKAGLYNEQFF. DNA for the CDR3: TGTGCCAGCATGAAGGCGGGTCTTTACAATGAGCAGTTCTTC.

This chain links TRBV28 with TRBJ1-1; D is perhaps TRBD1 (6 bases). Germline V gene data show CDR1 as MDHEN and CDR2 as SYDVKM. The CDR3 loop spans 15 amino acids. Trimming removed 7 bases from V and 5 bases from J, with 20 bases in between. The CDR3 DNA reads as TGTGCCAGCACACCCTGGGGGGGGGCTGGGACTGAAGCTTTCTTT. Protein: CASTPWGGAGTEAFF. Full variable domain (rest looked up from reference TRBV28 and TRBJ1-1): DVKVTQSSRYLVKRTGEKVFLECVQDMDHENMFWYRQDPGLGLRLIYFSYDVKMKEKGDIPEGYSVSREKKERFSLILESASTNQTSMYLCASTPWGGAGTEAFFGQGTRLTVV.

The table lists this clone with a few counts. V gene TRBV19 combines with J gene TRBJ1-5; D unresolved. Germline values: CDR1 LNHDA, CDR2 SQIVND (reference sequence). V lost 6 bases and J 0 bases, leaving 12 bases between the germline ends. CDR3 length equals 15 residues. The CDR3 sequence: CASRVMESSNQPQHF. As DNA, the CDR3 is TGTGCCAGTAGGGTAATGGAATCTAGCAATCAGCCCCAGCATTTT.

The gene calls are TRBV5-1 and TRBJ1-6; 8 bases map to TRBD1. CDR1 is SGHRS, CDR2 YFSETQ, per germline. CDR3 size: 14 residues. The ends lost 5 bases at V and 13 bases at J; junction bases unmatched: 11. CDR3 loop: CASRMGQAGLPLHF. CDR3 DNA: TGCGCCAGCAGAATGGGACAGGCGGGGTTGCCCCTCCACTTT.

This chain links TRBV5-6 with TRBJ2-1, with D possibly matching TRBD2 (5 bases). The germline V gene has CDR1 SGHDT and CDR2 YYEEEE. The CDR3 runs 14 residues. Trimming cost V 1 base and J 12 bases, with 17 bases left between them. CDR3 coding DNA: TGTGCCAGCAGCTTGCCTACTAGGCCCTATGGGCAGTTCTTC. Translation gives CASSLPTRPYGQFF.

J is TRBJ1-4 and V is TRBV28, with D tentatively TRBD1 (6 bases). The CDR3 runs 15 residues. The germline gives CDR1 MDHEN, CDR2 SYDVKM. V lost 5 bases and J 11 bases, leaving 21 bases between the germline ends. This chain's CDR3 is CASSPIQDRERKLFF. The CDR3 DNA sequence: TGTGCCAGCAGTCCGATACAGGACAGAGAGAGGAAACTGTTTTTT.

The V call is TRBV7-8, the J call TRBJ1-1; the D gene is possibly TRBD1 (5 bases). The V gene's germline CDR1 is SGHVS and CDR2 FQNEAQ. V lost 2 bases to trimming and J lost 0 bases, with 13 bases between them. The CDR3 totals 16 residues. CDR3 DNA: TGTGCCAGCAGCTTATTAGCGGGGCGGATGAACACTGAAGCTTTCTTT. Translated, it gives CASSLLAGRMNTEAFF.